The source of this T cell receptor beta chain is a study of shared clonotypes between healthy human individuals. Clones were read by immunoSEQ multiplex PCR, and TCRdb kept only the in-frame ones, dropping some. The sample gives around 550,000 clones, almost 97% of which show up once; approximately 0.06% is in the top ten. CD45RA+ naive and CD45RA-negative memory subsets were separated from CD4+ cells. Germline-derived CDR1 and CDR2 are SGHRS and YFSETQ. Trimming removed 4 bases at V and 3 bases at J, with 7 bases between. CDR3 length equals 13 residues. The sequence was obtained from a woman in her 30s in good health. The chain uses TRBV5-1 and TRBJ2-2, with D uncertain. Sequencing was carried out using naive CD4+ T cells sorted from blood. Subset given: CD45RA+ positively selected. The CDR3 DNA follows: TGCGCCAGCAGCCTGGCGTACACCGGGGAGCTGTTTTTT. It translates to CASSLAYTGELFF.